The 7 T cell receptor beta chains below all came from one sample that was sequenced in a study of hypomethylating agent response in myelodysplastic syndrome. Sequencing used immunoSEQ multiplex PCR; TCRdb keeps in-frame clones, though not all of them. This table has about 5,100 clones, about 86% appearing once. The sequences come from bone marrow, collected before or after starting hypomethylating agent treatment for myelodysplastic syndrome (not recorded which). The source of these receptors is a human donor with myelodysplastic syndrome.

The V call is TRBV7-9, the J call TRBJ2-5; D not certain. V lost 5 bases, J lost 1 base, and 14 bases lay in between. This CDR3 comprises 15 residues. Germline V gene data show CDR1 as SEHNR and CDR2 as FQNEAQ (reference sequence). The CDR3 protein is CASSPPPGLQETQYF. The CDR3 region has the DNA TGTGCCAGCAGCCCACCCCCCGGGCTCCAAGAGACCCAGTACTTC.

The chain combines TRBV15 with TRBJ2-7, with 8 bases that match TRBD1. The trim removed 5 bases at V and 2 bases at J, leaving 11 bases unmatched. In germline, CDR1 is LNHNV, CDR2 YYDKDF (reference sequence). This CDR3 spans 16 amino acids. Here the CDR3 DNA reads TGTGCCACCAGCCTAACCCCGGACAGGGCTCCCTACGAGCAGTACTTC. Translating it yields CATSLTPDRAPYEQYF. The whole variable domain, filled in from reference TRBV15 and TRBJ2-7, reads DAMVIQNPRYQVTQFGKPVTLSCSQTLNHNVMYWYQQKSSQAPKLLFHYYDKDFNNEADTPDNFQSRRPNTSFCFLDIRSPGLGDTAMYLCATSLTPDRAPYEQYFGPGTRLTVT.

The rearrangement joins TRBV10-3 to TRBJ2-6; TRBD1 agrees at 7 bases. This CDR3 comprises 17 residues. The trim removed 10 bases at V and 0 bases at J, leaving 12 bases unmatched. Per germline, CDR1 ENHRY and CDR2 SYGVKD. CDR3 protein: CATLRDSSNSGANVLTF. The CDR3, as DNA: TGTGCCACCCTCCGGGACAGCTCAAACTCTGGGGCCAACGTCCTGACTTTC.

The chain has TRBV7-8 and TRBJ1-2, with 10 bases fitting TRBD1. The germline CDR1 and CDR2 sequences are SGHVS and FQNEAQ. The CDR3 is made up of 17 amino acids. Trimming cost V 5 bases and J 8 bases; bases outside gene matches: 17. In DNA, the CDR3 is TGTGCCAGCAGCCTATCAGGACAGGGGGGGAAGATGGCAGGCTACACCTTC. This sequence encodes CASSLSGQGGKMAGYTF.

This clone appeared a few times. This rearrangement joins TRBV4-1 to TRBJ1-6; tentative D call: TRBD1 (5 bases). Looked up from germline, CDR1 is MGHRA and CDR2 is YSYEKL. The CDR3 covers 16 residues. Between the trimmed V and J ends, which lost 1 base and 6 bases, there was a span of 13 bases. The CDR3 DNA is TGCGCCAGCAGCCAAGCTCTACAGGCCCTTAATTCACCCCTCCACTTT. Translating gives CASSQALQALNSPLHF.

The rearrangement links TRBV6-5 to TRBJ2-1; D perhaps matches TRBD1 (6 bases). V gave up 6 bases and J gave up 5 bases, with 14 bases separating them. The CDR3 loop spans 14 amino acids. The germline V gene encodes CDR1 MNHEY and CDR2 SVGAGI. CDR3: CASRKTGRNNEQFF. CDR3 DNA: TGTGCCAGCAGAAAGACAGGCCGAAACAATGAGCAGTTCTTC.

The rearrangement joins TRBV9 to TRBJ2-5; the match to TRBD2 covers 10 bases. The J call may be mistaken, given a closer DNA end match to TRBJ2-7. The length of the CDR3 is 15 residues. Germline lookup yields CDR1 SGDLS and CDR2 YYNGEE. CDR3 amino acids: CASSGSGGATYEQYF. CDR3 DNA: TGTGCCAGCAGTGGAAGCGGGGGGGCGACCTACGAGCAGTACTTC.